The following is a T cell receptor beta chain sequence with its context. These data originate in a study of blood T cell repertoires in COVID-19. Study-level information: Samples taken during acute and convalescent COVID-19 were collected in the United States, Italy and Spain. Sources were T cells, B-cell-depleted T cells, or PBMCs; the material itself was cDNA or gDNA.

CDR1 is SGHTA and CDR2 is FQGNSA in the germline V gene. V was pared by 1 base and J by 2 bases, with 8 bases between. This CDR3 contains 14 residues. Original methodology: Amplification with reference gene primers provided the estimates of nucleated cell counts. TCRdb's table, derived via immunoSEQ multiplex PCR, lists solely in-frame clones and lacks some. The DNA was the basis for D and trimming; V, J and clone size are from that table. The table records a few hundred thousand clones, around 87% of them present only once. Researchers sorted participants into cohorts using their self-reported clinical history.

The receptor was derived from a man in his forties or fifties in a cohort exposed to, infected with or recovered from COVID-19 (not recorded which). The chain is built from TRBV7-2 and TRBJ1-1; D gene ambiguous. The sample comprised PBMCs or T cells enriched from blood (not recorded which). As DNA, the CDR3 is TGTGCCAGCAGCTTAGGAGGTGTCAACACTGAAGCTTTCTTT. This sequence encodes CASSLGGVNTEAFF.